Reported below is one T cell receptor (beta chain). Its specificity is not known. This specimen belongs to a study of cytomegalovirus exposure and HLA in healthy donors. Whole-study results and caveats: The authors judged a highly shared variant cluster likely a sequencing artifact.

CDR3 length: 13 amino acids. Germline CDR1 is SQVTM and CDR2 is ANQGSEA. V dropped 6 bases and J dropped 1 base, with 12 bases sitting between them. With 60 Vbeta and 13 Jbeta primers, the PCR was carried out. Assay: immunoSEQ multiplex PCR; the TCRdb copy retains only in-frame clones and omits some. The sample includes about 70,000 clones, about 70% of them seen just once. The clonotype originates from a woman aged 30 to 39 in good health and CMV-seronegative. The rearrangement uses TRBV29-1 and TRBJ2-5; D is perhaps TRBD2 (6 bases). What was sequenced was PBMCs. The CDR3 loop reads CSVRRTIQETQYF. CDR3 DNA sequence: TGCAGCGTGCGCCGGACTATCCAAGAGACCCAGTACTTC. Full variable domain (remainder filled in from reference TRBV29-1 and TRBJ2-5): SAVISQKPSRDICQRGTSLTIQCQVDSQVTMMFWYRQQPGQSLTLIATANQGSEATYESGFVIDKFPISRPNLTFSTLTVSNMSPEDSSIYLCSVRRTIQETQYFGPGTRLLVL.